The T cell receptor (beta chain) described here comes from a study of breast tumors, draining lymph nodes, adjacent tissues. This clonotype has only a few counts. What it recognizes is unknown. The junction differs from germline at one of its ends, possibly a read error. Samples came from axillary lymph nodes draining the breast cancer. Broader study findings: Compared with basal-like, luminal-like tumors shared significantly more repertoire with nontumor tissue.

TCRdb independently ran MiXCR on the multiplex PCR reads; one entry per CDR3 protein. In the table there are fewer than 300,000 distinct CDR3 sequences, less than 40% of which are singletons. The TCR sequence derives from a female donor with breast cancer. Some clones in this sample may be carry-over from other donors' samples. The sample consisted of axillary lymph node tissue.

For the CDR3, the DNA is TGTGCCAGCAGTGAGAGGACATCGGGGGAGGAAACACTGTTTTTT. Translation: CASSERTSGEETLFF. V and J are TRBV25-1 and TRBJ1-4; D might be TRBD1 (5 bases). This CDR3 is 15 amino acids long. Germline V CDR1 and CDR2: MGHDK, SYGVNS.